A few counts support the clone carrying this T cell receptor (beta chain). As yet, its antigen is unknown. Every donor was a healthy person donating bone marrow. This record belongs to a study of cytomegalovirus exposure and HLA in healthy donors. This CDR3 is built from 15 residues. V shed 0 bases and J shed 2 bases, with 11 bases lying between them. CDR1 LNHNV and CDR2 YYDKDF come from the germline V gene (reference sequence). The study's findings and limits: Another analysis was done later, and it associated 16,951 TCR beta sequences with HLA alleles at 0.05 false discovery rate. A prior analysis recorded that most TCR beta V segments were productive about 87% or about 30% of the time.

The PCR contained 60 Vbeta and 13 Jbeta primers. Generated by immunoSEQ multiplex PCR, the TCRdb table keeps only in-frame clones and is missing some. The data show approximately 160,000 clones, around 85% seen once. Specimen: PBMCs. V gene TRBV15 combines with J gene TRBJ2-7; D gene ambiguous. This clonotype originated in a man between 45 and 60 years old in good health and CMV-seropositive. CDR3 nucleotide sequence: TGTGCCACCAGCAGAGATCTTGACTCGACCTACGAGCAGTACTTC. This translates into CATSRDLDSTYEQYF.